One TCR beta chain is described in this entry. This clonotype was seen more than once but under ten times. It lacks a known antigen. No base quality values were provided; no much bigger clone lies one nucleotide off. Library method: 5' RACE. The run used an Illumina HiSeq 2000. Template switching added a universal primer binding site, and the final cDNA carried a unique molecular identifier that allowed TCR cDNA molecules to be counted accurately. Specific primers in the conserved constant-segment region were used to synthesize first-strand cDNA for the TCR alpha and beta chains. To control for contamination, every cDNA library was double barcoded, receiving both a SMART-Mk sample barcode and Illumina barcodes. Two successive PCR steps introduced TruSeq adapter sequences along with Illumina sample barcodes. The TCR alpha and beta cDNA libraries were sequenced on the Illumina HiSeq platform using custom primers. Concerning the study's data processing: Unique molecular identifiers were extracted from raw reads with MiGEC, and CDR3 positions were determined with MiXCR. For each individual, recombination models were inferred using an EM algorithm with the repgenHMM and IGoR tools. The analysis of shared clonotypes was done with the tcR package in R, with sharing normalized by the product of cloneset sizes. To study raw recombination free of thymic and clonal selection effects, out-of-frame nonproductive sequences were analyzed. Starting from the raw public reads, TCRdb applied fastp trimming at Q25, assembled clones with MiXCR and retained in-frame beta chains. Entries that share a CDR3 protein sequence are merged under the most common genes and DNA. The authors' filters were not applied to this entry. The sample table holds about 450,000 distinct CDR3 sequences, of which roughly 20% were seen once. The top ten constitute more than 10% of the sample.

CDR1 and CDR2 are read off the germline V gene as SGHTA and FQGNSA. From its cysteine to its phenylalanine, the CDR3 spans 14 amino acids. CDR3 DNA is the only sequence kept; it has 42 bases, read in frame from the first base. Relative to germline, V is 1 base shorter and J is 7 bases shorter, with 14 bases between their ends. Every donor in the study was a healthy Caucasian. The researchers also sequenced three unrelated adults who were not twins: a male aged 18 to 29, a male aged 50 to 60, and a female aged 50 to 60. Miltenyi CD45RO+ enrichment and human naive T-cell isolation kits were used to isolate memory (CD45RO+) and naive T cells from PBMC. These data are taken from a study of identical twins (dated by TCRdb to 2016 to 2017). The study in broad terms: The study deep-sequenced TCR alpha and beta repertoires from monozygotic twins, unrelated adults of various ages and cord blood to test whether fetal clonotypes persist. To rule out contamination, replicate twin experiments were performed at different times with different library preparation protocols. Study-wide findings and limitations: In monozygotic twins, recombination models systematically underestimated out-of-frame TCR alpha sharing, but the models matched the sharing seen between unrelated individuals. Invariant T cells such as MAIT and iNKT could partly confound zero-insertion analyses, although diverse VJ usage argued against such confounding for most clonotypes. Excess twin sharing in beta out-of-frame sequences was weaker because fewer shared sequences lowered the signal-to-noise ratio. Compared with coincidental sharing between unrelated individuals, an excess of low generation-probability sequences was observed among out-of-frame TCR alpha sequences shared between twins. Because the same donors could not be followed over many years, conclusions were based on cross-sectional statistical analysis. Abundant cord blood beta clonotypes had fewer insertions, young adult naive repertoires showed a similar but weaker trend, and memory repertoires showed no such trend.

Here the chain combines TRBV7-2 and TRBJ2-7, with the D assignment possibly TRBD1 or TRBD2, given 5 matching bases for each. Source material: naive T cells sorted from blood. This sample's cell subset or site label indicates: cells isolated with a human naive T-cell isolation kit. This clonotype originated in a middle-aged man in good health. The DNA sequence is TGTGCCAGCAGCTTAGAGATGGGACCTGGGGAGCAGTACTTC. It codes for CASSLEMGPGEQYF.